This T cell receptor beta chain appears in the sequencing data of a study of T cells in localized non-small cell lung cancer. Germline V lookup: CDR1 LGHNT, CDR2 FRNRAP. The length of the CDR3 is 13 residues. With 0 bases removed from V and 4 bases from J, the gap between germline ends came to 4 bases. Notes on the study in general: Of the tissues analyzed, uninvolved adjacent lung showed maximal T cell clonality, greater than tumor. Median detection of top 100 tumor clones in adjacent lung was about 60 clones.

Remarks on this clone: As yet, its antigen is unknown.

TCRdb keeps only in-frame clones here, not all; method: immunoSEQ multiplex PCR. In the table there are 7,700 or so clones, around 90% of which are singletons. This chain links TRBV12-5 with TRBJ1-3; D remains ambiguous. The sequence derives from a male donor older than 55 with stage II lung adenocarcinoma. Sequenced here: peripheral blood mononuclear cells, sampled before any cancer treatment. The CDR3 nucleotides are TGTGCTAGTGGTTTGGTAAACGGAAACACCATATATTTT. This translates into CASGLVNGNTIYF.